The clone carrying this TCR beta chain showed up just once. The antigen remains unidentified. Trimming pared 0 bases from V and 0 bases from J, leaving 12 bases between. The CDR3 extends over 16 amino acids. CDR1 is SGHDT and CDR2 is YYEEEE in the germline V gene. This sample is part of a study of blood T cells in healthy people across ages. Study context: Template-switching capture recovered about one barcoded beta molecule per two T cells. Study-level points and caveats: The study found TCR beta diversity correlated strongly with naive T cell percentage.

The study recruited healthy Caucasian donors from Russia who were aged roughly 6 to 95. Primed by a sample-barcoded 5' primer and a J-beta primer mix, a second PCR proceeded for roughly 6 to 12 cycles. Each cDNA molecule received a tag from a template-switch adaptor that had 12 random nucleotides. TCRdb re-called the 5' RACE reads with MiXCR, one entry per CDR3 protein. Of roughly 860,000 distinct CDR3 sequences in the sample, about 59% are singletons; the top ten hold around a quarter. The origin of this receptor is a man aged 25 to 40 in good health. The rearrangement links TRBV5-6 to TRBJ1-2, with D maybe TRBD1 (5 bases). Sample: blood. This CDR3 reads CASSLVAGKSNYGYTF. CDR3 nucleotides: TGTGCCAGCAGCTTGGTGGCAGGGAAGTCTAACTATGGCTACACCTTC.